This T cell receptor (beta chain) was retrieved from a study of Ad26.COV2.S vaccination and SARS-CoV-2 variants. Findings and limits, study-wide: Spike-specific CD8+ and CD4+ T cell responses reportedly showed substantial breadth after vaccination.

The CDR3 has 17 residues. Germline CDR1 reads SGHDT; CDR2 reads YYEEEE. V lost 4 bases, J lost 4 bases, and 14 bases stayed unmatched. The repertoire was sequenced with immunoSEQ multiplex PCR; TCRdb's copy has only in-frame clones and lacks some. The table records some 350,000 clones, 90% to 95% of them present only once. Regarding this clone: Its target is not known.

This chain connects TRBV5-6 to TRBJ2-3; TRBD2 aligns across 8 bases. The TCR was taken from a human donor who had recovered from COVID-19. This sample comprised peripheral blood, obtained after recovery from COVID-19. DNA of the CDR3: TGTGCCAGCAGCCCAGGATGGCCTACCGGGAGGGCAGATACGCAGTATTTT. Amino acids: CASSPGWPTGRADTQYF.